This T cell receptor beta chain was retrieved from a study of siplizumab effects on memory and regulatory T cells. Study outcomes and limitations: Treg origin accounted for an average of roughly 70% of mappable alloreactive CD4+ clones with siplizumab and over 25% in controls. Whether the proliferating Tregs (from siplizumab cultures) were suppressive was not confirmed. Researchers could not give a naive or memory phenotype to roughly 75-96% of proliferating CD4+ or CD8+ clones.

Germline lookup yields CDR1 MRHNA and CDR2 SNTAGT. V lost 5 bases and J lost 6; bases outside the gene matches: 8. This CDR3 region has 16 residues. In regard to this clone: What it binds is not known.

TCRdb keeps only in-frame clones here, not all; method: immunoSEQ multiplex PCR. This table has 90,000 to 130,000 clones, more than 90% appearing once. Sequenced: CD4+ T cells sorted from blood. The genes are TRBV6-4 and TRBJ2-2; 11 nucleotides agree with TRBD2. This receptor was taken from a human donor in good health. The CDR3 loop is CASSKQLAGEPGELFF. The DNA of the CDR3 is TGTGCCAGCAGTAAACAACTAGCGGGAGAACCCGGGGAGCTGTTTTTT.